This T cell receptor (beta chain) originates from a study of T cell repertoires in cytomegalovirus infection. This clonotype was seen at least ten times. In germline, CDR1 is MNHEY, CDR2 SMNVEV (reference sequence). The ends were cut back, 8 bases at V and 0 bases at J, with 13 bases in the middle. The length of the CDR3 is 14 residues. One entry per CDR3 protein, called by TCRdb with MiXCR from the reads. The sample yields around 440,000 distinct CDR3 sequences, around 11% seen once. Input material: PBMCs. J is TRBJ1-1 and V is TRBV27; unclear D gene. This TCR was sampled from a human donor in good health (CMV status not recorded). Some clones in this sample may be carry-over from other donors' samples. The CDR3: CASYRPGMNTEAFF. Here the CDR3 DNA reads TGTGCCAGCTATCGTCCGGGCATGAACACTGAAGCTTTCTTT.